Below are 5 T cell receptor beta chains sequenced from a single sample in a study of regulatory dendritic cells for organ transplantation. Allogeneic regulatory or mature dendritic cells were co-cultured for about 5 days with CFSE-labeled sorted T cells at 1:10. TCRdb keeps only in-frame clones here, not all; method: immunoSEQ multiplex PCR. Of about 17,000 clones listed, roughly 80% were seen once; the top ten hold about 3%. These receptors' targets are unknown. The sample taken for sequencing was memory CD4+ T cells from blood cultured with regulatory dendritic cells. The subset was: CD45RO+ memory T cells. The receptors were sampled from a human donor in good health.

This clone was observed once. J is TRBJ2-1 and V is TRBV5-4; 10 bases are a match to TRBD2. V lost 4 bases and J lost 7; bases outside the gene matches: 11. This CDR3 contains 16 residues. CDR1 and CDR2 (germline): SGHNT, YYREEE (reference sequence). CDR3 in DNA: TGTGCCAGCAGCCCCGGGGGAGCGGGAGGGTTAAATGAGCAGTTCTTC. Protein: CASSPGGAGGLNEQFF.

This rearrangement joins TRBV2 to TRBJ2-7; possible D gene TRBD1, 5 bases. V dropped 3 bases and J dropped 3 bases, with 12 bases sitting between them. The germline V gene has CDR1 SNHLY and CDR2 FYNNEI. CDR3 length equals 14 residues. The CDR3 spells CASSEQGMGYEQYF. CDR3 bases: TGTGCCAGCAGTGAGCAGGGAATGGGCTACGAGCAGTACTTC.

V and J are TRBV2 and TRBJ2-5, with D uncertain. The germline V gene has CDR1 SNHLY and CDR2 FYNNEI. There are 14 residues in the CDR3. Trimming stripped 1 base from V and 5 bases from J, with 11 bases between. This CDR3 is CASSEESGAETQYF. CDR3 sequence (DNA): TGTGCCAGCAGTGAAGAGTCTGGTGCGGAGACCCAGTACTTC.

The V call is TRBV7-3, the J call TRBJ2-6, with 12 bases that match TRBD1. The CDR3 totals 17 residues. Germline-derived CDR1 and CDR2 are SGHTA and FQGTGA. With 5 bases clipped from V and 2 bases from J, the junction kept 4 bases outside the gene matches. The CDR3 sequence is CASSHGTGGAGANVLTF. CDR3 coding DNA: TGTGCCAGCAGCCACGGGACAGGGGGCGCTGGGGCCAACGTCCTGACTTTC. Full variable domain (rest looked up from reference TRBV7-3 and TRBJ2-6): GAGVSQTPSNKVTEKGKYVELRCDPISGHTALYWYRQSLGQGPEFLIYFQGTGAADDSGLPNDRFFAVRPEGSVSTLKIQRTERGDSAVYLCASSHGTGGAGANVLTFGAGSRLTVL.

In DNA, the CDR3 is TGTGCCACCAGCAGAGCATCTGGGCAGGGGGACTATGGCTACACCTTC. Its translation: CATSRASGQGDYGYTF. V gene TRBV15 combines with J gene TRBJ1-2, with TRBD1 matching 7 bases. Germline values: CDR1 LNHNV, CDR2 YYDKDF (reference sequence). This CDR3 comprises 16 residues. V lost 1 base, J lost 3 bases, and 8 bases stayed unmatched.